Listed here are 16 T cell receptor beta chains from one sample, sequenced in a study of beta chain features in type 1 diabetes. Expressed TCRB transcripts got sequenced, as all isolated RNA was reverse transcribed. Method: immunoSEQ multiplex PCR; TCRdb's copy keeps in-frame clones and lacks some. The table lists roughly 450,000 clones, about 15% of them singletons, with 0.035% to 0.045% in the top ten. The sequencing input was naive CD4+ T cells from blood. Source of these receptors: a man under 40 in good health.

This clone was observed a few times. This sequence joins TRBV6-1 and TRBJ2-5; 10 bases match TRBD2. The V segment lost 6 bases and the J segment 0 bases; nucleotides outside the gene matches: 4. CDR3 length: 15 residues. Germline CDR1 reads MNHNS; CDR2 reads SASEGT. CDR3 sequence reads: CASSLGLAYQETQYF. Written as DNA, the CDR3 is TGTGCCAGCAGCCTGGGACTAGCGTACCAAGAGACCCAGTACTTC.

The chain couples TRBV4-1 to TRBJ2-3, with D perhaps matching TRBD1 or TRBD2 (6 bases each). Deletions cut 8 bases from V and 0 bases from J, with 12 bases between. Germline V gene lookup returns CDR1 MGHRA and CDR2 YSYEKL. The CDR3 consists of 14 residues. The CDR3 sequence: CASRGQGSTDTQYF. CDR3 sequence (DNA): TGCGCCAGCCGGGGGCAGGGAAGCACAGATACGCAGTATTTT.

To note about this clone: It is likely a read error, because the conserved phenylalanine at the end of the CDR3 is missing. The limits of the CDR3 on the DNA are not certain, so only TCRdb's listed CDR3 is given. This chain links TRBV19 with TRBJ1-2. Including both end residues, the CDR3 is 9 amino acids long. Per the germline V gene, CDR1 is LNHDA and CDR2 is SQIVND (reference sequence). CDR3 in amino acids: CASSWRGAS.

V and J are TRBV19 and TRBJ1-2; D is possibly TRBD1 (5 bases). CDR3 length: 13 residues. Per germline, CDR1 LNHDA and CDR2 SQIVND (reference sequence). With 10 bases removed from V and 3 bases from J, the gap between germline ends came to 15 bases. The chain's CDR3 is CATRMGTDYGYTF. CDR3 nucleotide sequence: TGTGCCACAAGGATGGGGACGGACTATGGCTACACCTTC. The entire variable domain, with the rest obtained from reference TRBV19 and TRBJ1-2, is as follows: DGGITQSPKYLFRKEGQNVTLSCEQNLNHDAMYWYRQDPGQGLRLIYYSQIVNDFQKGDIAEGYSVSREKKESFPLTVTSAQKNPTAFYLCATRMGTDYGYTFGSGTRLTVV.

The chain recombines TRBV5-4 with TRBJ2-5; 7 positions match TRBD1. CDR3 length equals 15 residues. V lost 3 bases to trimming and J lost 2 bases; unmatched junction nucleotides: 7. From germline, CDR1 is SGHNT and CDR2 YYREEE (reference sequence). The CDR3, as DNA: TGTGCCAGCAGCTCGAAACAGGGGCCACAAGAGACCCAGTACTTC. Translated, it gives CASSSKQGPQETQYF.

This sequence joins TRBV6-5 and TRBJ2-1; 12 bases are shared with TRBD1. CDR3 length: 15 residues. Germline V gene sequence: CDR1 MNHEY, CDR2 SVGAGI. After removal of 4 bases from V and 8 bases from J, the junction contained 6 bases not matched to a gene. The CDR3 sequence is CASSFRDRGRDEQFF. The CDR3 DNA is TGTGCCAGCAGTTTCAGGGACAGGGGGCGCGATGAGCAGTTCTTC.

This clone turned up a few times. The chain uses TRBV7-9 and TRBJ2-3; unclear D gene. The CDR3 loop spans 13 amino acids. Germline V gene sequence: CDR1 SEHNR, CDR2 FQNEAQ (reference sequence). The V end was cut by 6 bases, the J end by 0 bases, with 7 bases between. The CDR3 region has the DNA TGTGCCAGCAGTACGGTGAGCACAGATACGCAGTATTTT. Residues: CASSTVSTDTQYF.

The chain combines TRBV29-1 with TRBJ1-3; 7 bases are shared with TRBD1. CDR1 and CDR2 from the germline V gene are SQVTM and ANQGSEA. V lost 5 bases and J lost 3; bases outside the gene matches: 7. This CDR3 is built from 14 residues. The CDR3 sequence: CSVYTGVDGNTIYF. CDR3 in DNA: TGCAGCGTTTACACAGGGGTAGATGGAAACACCATATATTTT.

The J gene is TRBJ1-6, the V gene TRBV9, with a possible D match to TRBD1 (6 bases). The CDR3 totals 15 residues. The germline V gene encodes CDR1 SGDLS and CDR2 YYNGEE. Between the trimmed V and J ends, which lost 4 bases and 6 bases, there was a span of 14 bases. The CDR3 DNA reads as TGTGCCAGCAGCCAGACAGGTTTCCCTAATTCACCCCTCCACTTT. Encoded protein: CASSQTGFPNSPLHF. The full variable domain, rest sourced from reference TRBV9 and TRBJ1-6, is DSGVTQTPKHLITATGQRVTLRCSPRSGDLSVYWYQQSLDQGLQFLIQYYNGEERAKGNILERFSAQQFPDLHSELNLSSLELGDSALYFCASSQTGFPNSPLHFGNGTRLTVT.

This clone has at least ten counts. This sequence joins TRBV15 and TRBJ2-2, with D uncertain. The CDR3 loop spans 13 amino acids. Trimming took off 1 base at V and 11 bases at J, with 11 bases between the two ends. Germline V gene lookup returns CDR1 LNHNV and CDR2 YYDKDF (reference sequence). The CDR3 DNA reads TGTGCCACCAGCAGAGGTCTGACTGGTGAGCTGTTTTTT. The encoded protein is CATSRGLTGELFF.

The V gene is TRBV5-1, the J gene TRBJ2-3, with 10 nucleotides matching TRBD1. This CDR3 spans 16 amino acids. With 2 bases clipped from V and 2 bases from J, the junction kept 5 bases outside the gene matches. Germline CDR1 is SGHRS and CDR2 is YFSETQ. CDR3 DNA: TGCGCCAGCAGCTTCACGGACAGGGGGATCACAGATACGCAGTATTTT. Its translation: CASSFTDRGITDTQYF.

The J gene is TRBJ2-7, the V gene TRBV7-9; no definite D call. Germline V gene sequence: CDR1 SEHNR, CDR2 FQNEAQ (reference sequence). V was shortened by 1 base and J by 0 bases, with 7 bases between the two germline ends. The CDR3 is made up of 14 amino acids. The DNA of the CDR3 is TGTGCCAGCAGCTTAGTAGACTCCTCCTACGAGCAGTACTTC. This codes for CASSLVDSSYEQYF. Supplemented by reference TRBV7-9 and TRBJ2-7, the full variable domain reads DTGVSQNPRHKITKRGQNVTFRCDPISEHNRLYWYRQTLGQGPEFLTYFQNEAQLEKSRLLSDRFSAERPKGSFSTLEIQRTEQGDSAMYLCASSLVDSSYEQYFGPGTRLTVT.

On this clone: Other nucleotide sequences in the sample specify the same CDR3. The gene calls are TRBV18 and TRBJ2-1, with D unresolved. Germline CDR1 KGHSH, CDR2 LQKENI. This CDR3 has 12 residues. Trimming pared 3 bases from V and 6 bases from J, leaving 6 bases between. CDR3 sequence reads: CASSPSGNEQFF. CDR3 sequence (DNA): TGTGCCAGCTCACCTTCAGGCAATGAGCAGTTCTTC. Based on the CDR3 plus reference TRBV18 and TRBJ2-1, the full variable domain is NAGVMQNPRHLVRRRGQEARLRCSPMKGHSHVYWYRQLPEEGLKFMVYLQKENIIDESGMPKERFSAEFPKEGPSILRIQQVVRGDSAAYFCASSPSGNEQFFGPGTRLTVL.

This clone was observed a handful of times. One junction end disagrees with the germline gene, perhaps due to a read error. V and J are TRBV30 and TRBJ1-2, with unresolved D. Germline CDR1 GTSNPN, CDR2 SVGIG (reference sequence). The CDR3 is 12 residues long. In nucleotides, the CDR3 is TGTGCCTGGAGTTCCCCTCCGGCCGGGCGGATCTTC. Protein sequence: CAWSSPPAGRIF. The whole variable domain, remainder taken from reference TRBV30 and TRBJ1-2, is SQTIHQWPATLVQPVGSPLSLECTVEGTSNPNLYWYRQAAGRGLQLLFYSVGIGQISSEVPQNLSASRPQDRQFILSSKKLLLSDSGFYLCAWSSPPAGRIFGSGTRLTVV.

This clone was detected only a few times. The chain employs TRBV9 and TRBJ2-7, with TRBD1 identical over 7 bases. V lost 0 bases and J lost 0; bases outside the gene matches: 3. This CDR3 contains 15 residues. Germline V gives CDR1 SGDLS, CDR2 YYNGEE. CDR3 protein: CASSVARDSSYEQYF. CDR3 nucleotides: TGTGCCAGCAGCGTAGCCCGGGACAGCTCCTACGAGCAGTACTTC.

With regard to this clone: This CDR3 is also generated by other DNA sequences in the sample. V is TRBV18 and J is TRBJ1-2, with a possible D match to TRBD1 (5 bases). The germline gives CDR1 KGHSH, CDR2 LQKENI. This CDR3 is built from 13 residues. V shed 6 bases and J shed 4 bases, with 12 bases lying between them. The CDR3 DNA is TGTGCCAGCTCCCCCACAGGTCTCTATGGCTACACCTTC. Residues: CASSPTGLYGYTF.